The rows below give T cell receptor beta chains drawn from one sample of a study of T cell changes during pregnancy in multiple sclerosis. Sequenced by immunoSEQ multiplex PCR; TCRdb stores in-frame clones only, minus some. The sample has about 70,000 clones, over 90% seen once. Specimen: CD4+ T cells from peripheral blood mononuclear cells, collected after pregnancy. The source of these receptors is a female donor with multiple sclerosis, enrolled in a pregnancy study. The CDR3 runs from the conserved cysteine through the conserved F or W. A D gene is named only where the DNA matches it firmly. Only some rows state a clone size, as once, few, many or a class for expanded clones.

clone size: -; J gene: TRBJ2-7; V gene: TRBV6-1; D gene: -; CDR3 protein: CASSGRDVRYEQYF; CDR3 DNA: TGTGCCAGCAGTGGGAGGGATGTCCGCTACGAGCAGTACTTC
clone size: once; J gene: TRBJ1-2; V gene: TRBV7-9; D gene: -; CDR3 protein: CASSFGGRYYGYTF; CDR3 DNA: TGTGCCAGCAGCTTTGGCGGTCGGTACTATGGCTACACCTTC
clone size: -; J gene: TRBJ1-2; V gene: TRBV30; D gene: -; CDR3 protein: CAWSVQAVPYGYTF; CDR3 DNA: TGTGCCTGGAGTGTACAGGCTGTTCCCTATGGCTACACCTTC
clone size: -; J gene: TRBJ2-3; V gene: TRBV5-1; D gene: TRBD2; CDR3 protein: CASSSGGSTDTQYF; CDR3 DNA: TGCGCCAGCAGCTCGGGGGGGAGCACAGATACGCAGTATTTT
clone size: -; J gene: TRBJ2-7; V gene: TRBV11-2; D gene: TRBD2; CDR3 protein: CASSLEASGSYEQYF; CDR3 DNA: TGTGCCAGCAGCTTAGAGGCTAGCGGCTCCTACGAGCAGTACTTC
clone size: once; J gene: TRBJ2-2; V gene: TRBV27; D gene: -; CDR3 protein: CASSTRQSGAGELFF; CDR3 DNA: TGTGCCAGCAGTACACGACAGTCCGGAGCCGGGGAGCTGTTTTTT
clone size: once; J gene: TRBJ1-1; V gene: TRBV5-4; D gene: -; CDR3 protein: CASSLVGTRAFF; CDR3 DNA: TGTGCCAGCAGCTTGGTTGGGACAAGAGCTTTCTTT
clone size: -; J gene: TRBJ1-5; V gene: TRBV19; D gene: TRBD1; CDR3 protein: CATKTGGGSRPQHF; CDR3 DNA: TGTGCCACCAAGACAGGGGGGGGAAGTCGGCCCCAGCATTTT
clone size: -; J gene: TRBJ1-1; V gene: TRBV30; D gene: TRBD1; CDR3 protein: CAWSVRTGGAEAFF; CDR3 DNA: TGTGCCTGGAGTGTTAGGACAGGCGGGGCTGAAGCTTTCTTT
clone size: -; J gene: TRBJ2-5; V gene: TRBV2; D gene: -; CDR3 protein: CASSEARSSKRETQYF; CDR3 DNA: TGTGCCAGCAGTGAAGCGAGGTCGTCCAAACGGGAGACCCAGTACTTC
clone size: -; J gene: TRBJ2-7; V gene: TRBV7-2; D gene: -; CDR3 protein: CASSLVSGDSYEQYF; CDR3 DNA: TGTGCCAGCAGCTTAGTATCCGGGGACTCCTACGAGCAGTACTTC
clone size: -; J gene: TRBJ1-1; V gene: TRBV14; D gene: TRBD1; CDR3 protein: CASSHRTGGRAFF; CDR3 DNA: TGTGCCAGCAGCCACCGGACAGGCGGTAGGGCTTTCTTT
clone size: once; J gene: TRBJ2-3; V gene: TRBV9; D gene: -; CDR3 protein: CASSVVPGGTDTQYF; CDR3 DNA: TGTGCCAGCAGCGTAGTTCCCGGTGGCACAGATACGCAGTATTTT